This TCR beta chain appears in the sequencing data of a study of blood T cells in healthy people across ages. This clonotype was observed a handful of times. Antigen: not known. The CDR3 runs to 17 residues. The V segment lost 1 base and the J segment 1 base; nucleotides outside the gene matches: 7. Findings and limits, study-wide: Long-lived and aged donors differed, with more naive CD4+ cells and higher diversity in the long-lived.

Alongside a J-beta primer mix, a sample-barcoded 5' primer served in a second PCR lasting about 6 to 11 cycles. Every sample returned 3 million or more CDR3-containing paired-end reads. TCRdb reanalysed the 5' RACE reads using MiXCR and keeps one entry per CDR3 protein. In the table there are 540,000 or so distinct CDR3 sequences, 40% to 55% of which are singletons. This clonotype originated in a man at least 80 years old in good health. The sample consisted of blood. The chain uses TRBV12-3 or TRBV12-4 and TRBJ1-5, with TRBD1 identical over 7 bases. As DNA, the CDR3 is TGTGCCAGCAGTTTAGGAACAGGGGTCGGGAGCAATCAGCCCCAGCATTTT. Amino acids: CASSLGTGVGSNQPQHF.